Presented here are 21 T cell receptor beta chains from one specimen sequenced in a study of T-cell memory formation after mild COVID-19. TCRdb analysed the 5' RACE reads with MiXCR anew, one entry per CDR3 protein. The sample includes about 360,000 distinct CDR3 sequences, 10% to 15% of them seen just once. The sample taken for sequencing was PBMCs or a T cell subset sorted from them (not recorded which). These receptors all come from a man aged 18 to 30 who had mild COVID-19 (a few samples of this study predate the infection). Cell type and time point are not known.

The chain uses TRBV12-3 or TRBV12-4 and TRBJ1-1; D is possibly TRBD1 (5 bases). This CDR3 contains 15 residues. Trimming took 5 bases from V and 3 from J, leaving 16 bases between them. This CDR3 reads CASSATWGSDTEAFF. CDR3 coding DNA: TGTGCCAGCAGTGCTACCTGGGGGTCCGACACTGAAGCTTTCTTT.

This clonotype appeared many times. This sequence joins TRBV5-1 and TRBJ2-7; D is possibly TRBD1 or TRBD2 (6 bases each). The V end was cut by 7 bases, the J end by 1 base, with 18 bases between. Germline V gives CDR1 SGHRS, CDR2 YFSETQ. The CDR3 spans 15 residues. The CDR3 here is CASRRGDETSYEQYV. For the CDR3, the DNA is TGCGCCAGCCGAAGGGGGGACGAGACGTCCTACGAGCAGTACGTC.

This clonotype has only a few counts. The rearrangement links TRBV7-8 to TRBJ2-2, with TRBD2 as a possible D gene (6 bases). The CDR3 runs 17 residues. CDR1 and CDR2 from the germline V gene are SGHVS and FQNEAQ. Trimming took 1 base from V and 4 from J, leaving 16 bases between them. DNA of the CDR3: TGTGCCAGCAGCTTAGGCCCAGGGCTTAGCGGCACCGGGGAGCTGTTTTTT. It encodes CASSLGPGLSGTGELFF.

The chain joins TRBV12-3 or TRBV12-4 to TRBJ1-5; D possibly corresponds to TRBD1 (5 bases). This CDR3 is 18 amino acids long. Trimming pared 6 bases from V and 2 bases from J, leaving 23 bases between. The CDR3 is CASSNPPDSASGNQPQHF. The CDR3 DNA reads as TGTGCCAGCAGCAACCCTCCCGACAGTGCCTCGGGCAATCAGCCCCAGCATTTT.

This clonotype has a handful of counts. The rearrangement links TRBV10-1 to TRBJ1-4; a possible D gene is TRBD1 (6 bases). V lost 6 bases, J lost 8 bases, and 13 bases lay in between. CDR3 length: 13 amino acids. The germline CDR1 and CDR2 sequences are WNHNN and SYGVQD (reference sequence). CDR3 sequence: CASSRTAKEKLFF. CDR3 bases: TGCGCCAGCAGCCGGACAGCGAAAGAAAAACTGTTTTTT.

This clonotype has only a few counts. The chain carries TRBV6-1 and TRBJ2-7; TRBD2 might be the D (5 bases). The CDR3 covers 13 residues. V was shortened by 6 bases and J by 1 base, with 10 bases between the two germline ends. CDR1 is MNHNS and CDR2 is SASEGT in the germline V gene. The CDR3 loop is CASRRTGSYEQYF. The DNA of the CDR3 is TGTGCCAGCAGGAGGACGGGGTCCTACGAGCAGTACTTC.

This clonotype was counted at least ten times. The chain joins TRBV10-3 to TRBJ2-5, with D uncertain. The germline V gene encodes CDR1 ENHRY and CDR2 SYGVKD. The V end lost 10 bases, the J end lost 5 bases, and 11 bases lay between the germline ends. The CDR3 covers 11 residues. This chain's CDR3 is CASATKETQYF. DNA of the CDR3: TGTGCCAGTGCGACGAAGGAGACCCAGTACTTC.

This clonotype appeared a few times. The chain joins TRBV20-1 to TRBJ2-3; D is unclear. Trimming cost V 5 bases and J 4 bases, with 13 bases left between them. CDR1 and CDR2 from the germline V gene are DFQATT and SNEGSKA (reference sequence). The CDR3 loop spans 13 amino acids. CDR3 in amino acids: CSAGPSWPDTQYF. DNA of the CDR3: TGCAGTGCTGGGCCTTCATGGCCAGATACGCAGTATTTT.

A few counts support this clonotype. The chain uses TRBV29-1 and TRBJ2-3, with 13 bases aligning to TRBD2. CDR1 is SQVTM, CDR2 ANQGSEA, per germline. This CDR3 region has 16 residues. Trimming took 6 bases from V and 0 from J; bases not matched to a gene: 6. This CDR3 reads CSVGTSGAISTDTQYF. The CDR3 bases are TGCAGCGTCGGGACTAGCGGGGCTATTAGCACAGATACGCAGTATTTT.

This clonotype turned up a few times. The CDR3 is CASSYSGDPEAFF. CDR3 bases: TGTGCCAGCAGTTACTCGGGTGATCCTGAAGCTTTCTTT. The chain couples TRBV6-5 to TRBJ1-1; D remains unclear. Germline V gives CDR1 MNHEY, CDR2 SVGAGI. V shed 0 bases and J shed 6 bases, with 8 bases lying between them. CDR3 length: 13 residues.

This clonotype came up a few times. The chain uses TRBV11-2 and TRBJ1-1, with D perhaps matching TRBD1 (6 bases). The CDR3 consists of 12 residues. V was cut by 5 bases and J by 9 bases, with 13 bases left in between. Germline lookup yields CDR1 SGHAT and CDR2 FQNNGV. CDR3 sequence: CASSIRQEKAFF. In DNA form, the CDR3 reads TGTGCCAGCAGCATTCGACAGGAGAAAGCTTTCTTT.

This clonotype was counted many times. For the CDR3, the DNA is TGCGCCAGCAGCCCGGAGAATCAAGAGACCCAGTACTTC. Protein product: CASSPENQETQYF. This rearrangement joins TRBV4-1 to TRBJ2-5, with D uncertain. Trimming shortened V by 4 bases and J by 2 bases, and 8 bases separated the two germline ends. Germline CDR1 MGHRA, CDR2 YSYEKL. The CDR3 length is 13 residues.

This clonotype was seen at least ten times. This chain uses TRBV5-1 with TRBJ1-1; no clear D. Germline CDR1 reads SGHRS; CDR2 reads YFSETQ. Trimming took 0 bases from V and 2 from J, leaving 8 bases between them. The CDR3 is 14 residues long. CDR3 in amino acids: CASSLDVGNTEAFF. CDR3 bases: TGCGCCAGCAGCTTGGACGTCGGTAACACTGAAGCTTTCTTT.

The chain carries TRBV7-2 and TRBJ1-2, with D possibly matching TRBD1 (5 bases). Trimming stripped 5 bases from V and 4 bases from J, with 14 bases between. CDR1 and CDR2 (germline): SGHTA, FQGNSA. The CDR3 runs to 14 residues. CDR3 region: CASSNYDSLYGYTF. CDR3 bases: TGTGCCAGCAGCAACTACGACAGCCTCTATGGCTACACCTTC.

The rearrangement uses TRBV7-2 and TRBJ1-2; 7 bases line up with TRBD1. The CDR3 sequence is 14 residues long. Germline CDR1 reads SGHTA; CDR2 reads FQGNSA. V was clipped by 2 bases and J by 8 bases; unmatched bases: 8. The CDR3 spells CASSLPPGTEGYTF. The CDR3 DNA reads TGTGCCAGCAGCTTACCCCCCGGGACAGAAGGCTACACCTTC.

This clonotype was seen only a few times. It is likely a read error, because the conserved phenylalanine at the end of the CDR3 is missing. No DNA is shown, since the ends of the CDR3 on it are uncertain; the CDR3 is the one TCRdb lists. The CDR3 region is CASSTIRQES. The V call is TRBV21-1, the J call TRBJ1-6; TRBD1 reflects the table's D call only, with no check against the DNA. TRBV21-1 is tagged as a pseudogene. Inclusive of both ends, the CDR3 amounts to 10 amino acids.

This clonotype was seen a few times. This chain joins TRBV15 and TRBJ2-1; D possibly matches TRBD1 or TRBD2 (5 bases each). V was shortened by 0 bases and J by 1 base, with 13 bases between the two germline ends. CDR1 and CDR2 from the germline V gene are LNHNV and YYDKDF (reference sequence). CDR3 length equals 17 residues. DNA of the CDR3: TGTGCCACCAGCAGAGACCCCGAGGGGTCATCCTACAATGAGCAGTTCTTC. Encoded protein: CATSRDPEGSSYNEQFF. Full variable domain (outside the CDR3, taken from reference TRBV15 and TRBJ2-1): DAMVIQNPRYQVTQFGKPVTLSCSQTLNHNVMYWYQQKSSQAPKLLFHYYDKDFNNEADTPDNFQSRRPNTSFCFLDIRSPGLGDTAMYLCATSRDPEGSSYNEQFFGPGTRLTVL.

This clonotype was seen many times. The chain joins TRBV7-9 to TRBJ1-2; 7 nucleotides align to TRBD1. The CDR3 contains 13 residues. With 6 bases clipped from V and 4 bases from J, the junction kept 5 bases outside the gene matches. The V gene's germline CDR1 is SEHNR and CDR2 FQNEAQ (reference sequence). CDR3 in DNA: TGTGCCAGCAGTTGGGACAGTTCCTATGGCTACACCTTC. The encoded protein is CASSWDSSYGYTF. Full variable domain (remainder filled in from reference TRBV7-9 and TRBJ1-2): DTGVSQNPRHKITKRGQNVTFRCDPISEHNRLYWYRQTLGQGPEFLTYFQNEAQLEKSRLLSDRFSAERPKGSFSTLEIQRTEQGDSAMYLCASSWDSSYGYTFGSGTRLTVV.

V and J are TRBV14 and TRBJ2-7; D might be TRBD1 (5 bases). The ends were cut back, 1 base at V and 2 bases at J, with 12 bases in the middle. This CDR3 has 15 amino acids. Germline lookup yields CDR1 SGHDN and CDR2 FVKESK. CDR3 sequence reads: CASSQAWGSTYEQYF. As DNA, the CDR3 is TGTGCCAGCAGCCAAGCGTGGGGCAGTACCTACGAGCAGTACTTC.

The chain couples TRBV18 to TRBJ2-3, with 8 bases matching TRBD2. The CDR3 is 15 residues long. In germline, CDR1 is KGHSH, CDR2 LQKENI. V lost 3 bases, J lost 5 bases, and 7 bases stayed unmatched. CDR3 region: CASSPSLAGGDTQYF. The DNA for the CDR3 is TGTGCCAGCTCACCGAGTCTAGCGGGCGGAGATACGCAGTATTTT.

DNA of the CDR3: TGCAGTGCTAGAGCGGGGCAGCAAGAGACCCAGTACTTC. Amino acid sequence: CSARAGQQETQYF. The chain links TRBV20-1 to TRBJ2-5; TRBD1 or TRBD2 may be the D gene (5 bases each). V lost 1 base and J lost 2, with 8 bases in between. The germline V gene encodes CDR1 DFQATT and CDR2 SNEGSKA (reference sequence). The CDR3 covers 13 residues.